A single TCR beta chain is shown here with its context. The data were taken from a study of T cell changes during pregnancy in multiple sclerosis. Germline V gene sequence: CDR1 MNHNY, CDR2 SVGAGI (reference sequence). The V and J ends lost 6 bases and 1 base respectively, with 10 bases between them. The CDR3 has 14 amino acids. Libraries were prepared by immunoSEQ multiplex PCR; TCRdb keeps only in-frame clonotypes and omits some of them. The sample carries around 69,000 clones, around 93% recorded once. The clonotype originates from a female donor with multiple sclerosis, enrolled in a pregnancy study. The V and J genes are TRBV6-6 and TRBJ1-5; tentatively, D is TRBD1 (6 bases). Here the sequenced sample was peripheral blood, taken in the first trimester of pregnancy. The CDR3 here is CASSLDRSNQPQHF. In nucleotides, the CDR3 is TGTGCCAGCAGCCTTGACAGGAGCAATCAGCCCCAGCATTTT.